The clone carrying this T cell receptor beta chain has a handful of counts. Its specificity is not known. Expressed TCRB transcripts were sequenced because the entire RNA isolate underwent reverse transcription. Method: immunoSEQ multiplex PCR; TCRdb's copy keeps in-frame clones and lacks some. Of a few hundred thousand clones listed, 10% to 15% are singletons. The data originate from a study of beta chain features in type 1 diabetes. General study points: For patients, the naive, central memory and Treg TCRB repertoires appeared more alike than for healthy donors. Moderately but significantly shorter TCRB CDR3s were found in Type 1 diabetes patients in all four CD4+ subsets.

The CDR3 covers 14 residues. The ends were cut back, 7 bases at V and 3 bases at J, with 15 bases in the middle. From germline, CDR1 is SNHLY and CDR2 FYNNEI. The sequence came from a woman younger than 35 with type 1 diabetes. Sequencing input: naive CD4+ T cells from blood. This chain connects TRBV2 to TRBJ1-1, with D unclear. CDR3 nucleotide sequence: TGTGCCAGCAAATTAACGGTGATTGACACTGAAGCTTTCTTT. This gives the protein CASKLTVIDTEAFF.